This T cell receptor beta chain is from a study of shared clonotypes between healthy human individuals. Regarding the study as a whole: Generation probability values for non-shared clonotypes were lower than those for clonotypes shared by all four donors.

Generated by immunoSEQ multiplex PCR, the TCRdb table keeps only in-frame clones and is missing some. The sample yields fewer than 2.5 million clones, over 85% seen once. A note on this clone: The antigen is unknown.

V dropped 10 bases and J dropped 2 bases, with 14 bases sitting between them. CDR3 length equals 14 residues. Germline loops: CDR1 SGHTA, CDR2 FQGNSA. The specimen sequenced was naive CD4+ T cells from PBMCs. The subset: CD45RA+ positively selected. The J gene is TRBJ2-2, the V gene TRBV7-2; perhaps TRBD1 as D (5 bases). This clonotype was obtained from a man younger than 35 in good health. Some clones in this sample may be carry-over from other donors' samples. The CDR3 DNA reads TGTGCCACCCATTGGGGCTTTAACACCGGGGAGCTGTTTTTT. Residues: CATHWGFNTGELFF.